The following is a T cell receptor beta chain sequence with its context. Unmatched junction bases numbered 10, after V lost 6 bases and J lost 6 bases. Looked up from germline, CDR1 is PRHDT and CDR2 is FYEKMQ (reference sequence). This CDR3 is built from 15 residues. This entry is derived from a study of shared clonotypes between healthy human individuals. CD8 cells classed as naive were CD45RO-negative and positively selected for CCR7, excluding terminally differentiated effector memory CD45RA+ cells. As originally analysed: Without quality scores, immunoSEQ junctional reads could not be filtered like full-length reads. Sequenced by immunoSEQ multiplex PCR; TCRdb stores in-frame clones only, minus some. V, J and clone size derive from that table, while D and trimming were established from the DNA sequence. Of about 1,900,000 clones in the sample, just under 95% were seen once.

The clonotype comes from a man aged 18 to 35 in good health. The sample comprised naive CD8+ T cells sorted from blood. The genes are TRBV13 and TRBJ2-3, with TRBD2 identical over 9 bases. In nucleotides, the CDR3 is TGTGCCAGCAGTCTAAAGGGACTAGCTTTCGATACGCAGTATTTT. Protein sequence: CASSLKGLAFDTQYF.